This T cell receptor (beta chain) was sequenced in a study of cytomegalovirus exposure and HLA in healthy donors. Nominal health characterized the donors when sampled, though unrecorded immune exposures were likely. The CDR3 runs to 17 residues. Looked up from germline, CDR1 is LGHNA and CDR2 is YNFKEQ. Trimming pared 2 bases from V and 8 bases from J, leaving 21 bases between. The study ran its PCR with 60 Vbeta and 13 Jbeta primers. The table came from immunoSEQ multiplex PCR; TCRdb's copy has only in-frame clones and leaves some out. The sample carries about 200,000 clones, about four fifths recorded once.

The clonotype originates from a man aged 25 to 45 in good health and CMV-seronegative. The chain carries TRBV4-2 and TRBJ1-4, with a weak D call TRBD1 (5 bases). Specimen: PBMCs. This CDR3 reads CASSQSRVRGGAEKLFF. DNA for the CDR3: TGTGCCAGCAGCCAATCTCGAGTGAGGGGAGGCGCGGAAAAACTGTTTTTT.